This T cell receptor beta chain was recorded in a study of T cells in Graves' hyperthyroidism and ophthalmopathy. RNA transcripts served as the template for amplifying TCR beta CDR3 regions. A first-round RT-PCR of the TCR CDR3 used the HTBI primer set. TCRdb re-analysed the multiplex PCR reads in MiXCR, keeping a single row per CDR3 protein. Of about 610,000 distinct CDR3 sequences in the sample, roughly 14% are singletons; the top ten hold around 4%. The CDR3 loop spans 13 amino acids. Germline V gene sequence: CDR1 SGDLS, CDR2 YYNGEE. Trimming cost V 0 bases and J 1 base, with 4 bases left between them. Many counts were recorded for this clonotype.

The specimen was blood. This clonotype originated in a woman in her thirties or forties with Graves' ophthalmopathy. The chain couples TRBV9 to TRBJ1-1; D gene ambiguous. CDR3: CASSVEPNTEAFF. In DNA form, the CDR3 reads TGTGCCAGCAGCGTAGAGCCGAACACTGAAGCTTTCTTT.